This TCR beta chain was captured in a study of blood T cell repertoires in COVID-19. Overall study: COVID-19 samples from acute and convalescent phases originated in the United States, Italy and Spain. PBMCs, B-cell-depleted T cells, or T cells were the source of the cDNA or gDNA that made up the material.

This clone was observed a few times. Generated by immunoSEQ multiplex PCR, the TCRdb table keeps only in-frame clones and is missing some. The table lists over 55,000 clones, 82% of them singletons. The sample was peripheral blood. This receptor was identified in an elderly woman with acute or convalescent COVID-19.

CDR3 protein: CASSLTGSADTQYF. CDR3 nucleotide sequence: TGTGCCAGCAGCTTGACTGGGAGTGCAGATACGCAGTATTTT. V and J are TRBV5-4 and TRBJ2-3, with a tentative D call TRBD2 (5 bases). From germline, CDR1 is SGHNT and CDR2 YYREEE (reference sequence). V shed 1 base and J shed 4 bases, with 10 bases lying between them. This CDR3 region has 14 residues.